This TCR beta chain was sequenced for a study of OX40 agonist ivuxolimab in advanced cancers. Profiling relied on immunoSEQ multiplex PCR, and the TCRdb table lists in-frame clones only, not all of them. The data hold several thousand clones, with just under 75% observed a single time. The CDR3 consists of 13 residues. The germline CDR1 and CDR2 sequences are SGDLS and YYNGEE. Trimming left V 0 bases short and J 3 bases short, with 6 bases between. The sequences come from CD4+ or CD8+ T cells sorted from blood, collected in a trial of the OX40 agonist ivuxolimab. This TCR derives from an adult with an advanced solid tumor such as melanoma, head and neck, liver or kidney cancer. V and J are TRBV9 and TRBJ1-1; no definite D call. DNA of the CDR3: TGTGCCAGCAGCGTAGGTGGGTACACTGAAGCTTTCTTT. This gives the protein CASSVGGYTEAFF.